This T cell receptor (beta chain) was found in a study of CD4 T cells in relation to SARS-CoV-2 and coronaviruses (dated by TCRdb to about 2021). Regarding the study in general: In the ViraFEST assay, PBMCs were cultured with antigen for under 13 days, after which TCR beta CDR3s were sequenced to identify antigen-specific clonal expansions. The negative reference condition was either a culture with an HIV-1 Nef peptide pool or a culture with no peptide. HLA restriction was mapped for shared crossreactive spike epitopes using patient-derived lymphoblastoid cell lines. At the level of individual TCR clonotypes, the study measured memory CD4+ T cell crossreactivity between SARS-CoV-2 spike protein and common cold coronavirus spike proteins. Samples from three pre-COVID donors and the naive versus memory experiments were sequenced with the Adaptive Biotechnologies TCR-sequencing kit; other data were Illumina-based. A different, Illumina-based TCR-beta assay was used to sequence expansion assays from other donors in the study. The study at large found these results: Pre-pandemic and post-infection samples were not both contributed by any donor, so tracing of the source of pre-existing responses was limited. Crossreactive clones showed significantly weaker SARS-CoV-2-driven expansion than monoreactive clones, consistent with antigenic imprinting. Small numbers of patients and of tested TCRs limited the study. Approximately 60% of donors had memory CD4+ clonotypes that crossrecognized SARS-CoV-2 and at least one common cold coronavirus spike. Crossreactivity analysis was centred on spike protein, so crossreactivity against other viral proteins was not assessed.

CD4+ T cells from unexposed donors were collected before the COVID-19 pandemic (2011-2018). The EasySep CD4+ T cell isolation kit was used to isolate CD4+ T cells once the cultures had run for roughly 11 days. Unexposed donor CD4+ T cells were tested for reactivity to SARS-CoV-2 S and N and four common cold coronavirus spike pools, as cell number allowed. About 2 million PBMCs per well were cultured in IMDM with roughly 5.5% human AB serum and around 10 IU/ml IL-2. Half of the culture medium was replaced with fresh IL-2-containing medium on days 3 and 7. Triplicate replicate wells were generally used for each peptide culture condition. Leukapheresis product for the unexposed donors was bought commercially. Ficoll-Paque PLUS gradient centrifugation was used to isolate PBMCs from either whole blood or leukapheresis product. The PBMCs went either fresh into the expansion assay or into cryopreservation at -140 degrees C. The QIAamp Micro DNA Kit was used to extract genomic DNA from the CD4+ T cells.

Trimming leaves V shorter by 2 bases and J shorter by 5 bases, with the junction holding 9 bases beyond the gene matches. From its cysteine to its phenylalanine, the CDR3 spans 17 amino acids. Just the 51-base CDR3 DNA is kept, in frame starting at base 1. As encoded in the germline V gene (reference sequence), CDR1 is LGHDT while CDR2 is YNNKEL. The library was obtained by the immunoSEQ multiplex PCR assay. Per the authors' processing: During preprocessing, nonproductive sequences were removed, as were CDR3s that did not start with C, did not end with F or W, or were shorter than 7 amino acids. Antigen-specific clonotypes were called with the MANAFEST web app on the basis of expansion relative to the reference and to other culture wells. A clone was considered positive if the clone showed significant expansion compared with the reference culture in 2 of 3 replicate wells at an FDR below 0.05. For a clone to be considered positive, significant expansion relative to all other tandem wells and an odds ratio above 5 were also required. Pairwise Levenshtein distance, computed with the stringdist R package after three terminal residues were trimmed from each end, was used as the measure of CDR3 homology. The clones in this table, taken by TCRdb from immuneACCESS, are in-frame only. Not every clone is retained; where verified, under half of the shortfall comes from an unresolved V gene, and the cause of the rest is unknown. That table is the source of V, J and clone size, and D and trimming were worked out from the DNA. This sample is represented by roughly 24,000 clones; approximately 72% of them were singletons. The top ten constitute around 12% of the sample.

This clone was detected only once. This receptor's antigen is unknown. Base qualities are not at hand, and no much larger clone is one base apart. The specimen was CD4+ T cells from PBMCs, cultured in vitro. The receptor was derived from a human donor in good health. The chain links TRBV3-1 (or the pseudogene TRBV3-2) with TRBJ2-5; 12 nucleotides in the junction match TRBD2. The DNA is as follows: TGTGCCAGCAGCCAACCGACTAGCGGGAGAGGGTTCGAGACCCAGTACTTC. Its amino acids are CASSQPTSGRGFETQYF.